The 10 T cell receptor beta chains below all came from one sample that was sequenced in a study of neoadjuvant anti-PD-1 for oral cavity cancer. The table came from immunoSEQ multiplex PCR; TCRdb's copy has only in-frame clones and leaves some out. This table has 73,000 or so clones, about 85% appearing once. As for time point: after neoadjuvant nivolumab, at surgical resection. The starting material was PBMCs, obtained after nivolumab (anti-PD-1) treatment. Every receptor here comes from a person aged 35 to 85 with oral cavity squamous cell carcinoma.

The chain carries TRBV6-5 and TRBJ2-5, with D possibly being TRBD1 (5 bases). The V end was cut by 6 bases, the J end by 4 bases, with 12 bases between. The germline gives CDR1 MNHEY, CDR2 SVGAGI. This CDR3 region has 13 residues. The CDR3 region is CASRPTVTETQYF. In DNA form, the CDR3 reads TGTGCCAGCAGACCGACAGTTACAGAGACCCAGTACTTC.

This rearrangement joins TRBV18 to TRBJ2-7, with D possibly TRBD2 on 5 matching bases. Germline assignment: CDR1 KGHSH and CDR2 LQKENI. The ends were cut back, 3 bases at V and 2 bases at J, with 17 bases in the middle. This CDR3 has 16 amino acids. CDR3 bases: TGTGCCAGCTCACCTGTTGAGGGCATTTGGGCCTACGAGCAGTACTTC. Its protein is CASSPVEGIWAYEQYF.

This clone was recorded once. The same CDR3 is also encoded by other DNA sequences in this sample. The chain is built from TRBV20-1 and TRBJ2-5; D perhaps matches TRBD2 (6 bases). The CDR3 sequence is 11 residues long. The germline V and J ends were trimmed by 6 bases and 5 bases, with 10 bases remaining between them. Germline lookup yields CDR1 DFQATT and CDR2 SNEGSKA (reference sequence). CDR3 nucleotides: TGCAGTGCCCTCGGGGGTGAGACCCAGTACTTC. Translating it yields CSALGGETQYF.

This chain connects TRBV7-3 to TRBJ2-3; D ambiguous. Germline V lookup: CDR1 SGHTA, CDR2 FQGTGA. V was clipped by 8 bases and J by 6 bases, with 12 bases between them. This CDR3 has 12 residues. For the CDR3, the DNA is TGTGCCAGCTGGGTGTTGAAGGATACGCAGTATTTT. Encoded protein: CASWVLKDTQYF.

The CDR3 loop is CASSFDTISNQPQHF. The CDR3 region has the DNA TGTGCCAGCAGCTTTGACACTATTAGCAATCAGCCCCAGCATTTT. The chain links TRBV7-9 to TRBJ1-5, with D unresolved. Germline loops: CDR1 SEHNR, CDR2 FQNEAQ (reference sequence). The CDR3 sequence is 15 residues long. V was pared by 3 bases and J by 0 bases, with 9 bases between. Full variable domain (remainder filled in from reference TRBV7-9 and TRBJ1-5): DTGVSQNPRHKITKRGQNVTFRCDPISEHNRLYWYRQTLGQGPEFLTYFQNEAQLEKSRLLSDRFSAERPKGSFSTLEIQRTEQGDSAMYLCASSFDTISNQPQHFGDGTRLSIL.

The CDR3 nucleotides read TGTGCCAGCAGCCCACGTGGGGGGCGGGAGGGCTTCAATGAGCAGTTCTTC. This codes for CASSPRGGREGFNEQFF. V gene TRBV13 combines with J gene TRBJ2-1, with TRBD2 matching 9 bases. Germline V gives CDR1 PRHDT, CDR2 FYEKMQ (reference sequence). The CDR3 has 17 residues. Trimming at V came to 5 bases and at J to 6 bases, leaving 14 bases not matched to a gene.

The J gene is TRBJ1-3, the V gene TRBV28; the D is unclear. V lost 6 bases and J 0 bases, leaving 9 bases between the germline ends. Germline V lookup: CDR1 MDHEN, CDR2 SYDVKM. The CDR3 sequence is 14 residues long. CDR3 coding DNA: TGTGCCAGCAGCCCCGGCTACTCTGGAAACACCATATATTTT. It codes for CASSPGYSGNTIYF.

This chain joins TRBV7-9 and TRBJ2-4, with TRBD2 matching over 10 bases. J lost 5 bases, V lost 8 bases, and 9 bases had no gene match. The CDR3 runs 15 residues. Germline values: CDR1 SEHNR, CDR2 FQNEAQ (reference sequence). The CDR3 spells CASSSASGRENIQYF. Here the CDR3 DNA reads TGTGCCAGCTCCTCGGCTAGCGGGAGAGAAAACATTCAGTACTTC.

In this sample, this clone is medium-sized. The chain is built from TRBV5-4 and TRBJ2-7; 7 nucleotides agree with TRBD2. V was clipped by 2 bases and J by 2 bases; unmatched bases: 4. The CDR3 has 14 amino acids. Germline CDR1 is SGHNT and CDR2 is YYREEE (reference sequence). CDR3 amino acids: CASSLSLATYEQYF. Here the CDR3 DNA reads TGTGCCAGCAGCTTATCACTAGCGACCTACGAGCAGTACTTC.

The chain combines TRBV2 with TRBJ2-3; either TRBD1 or TRBD2 may fit D (5 bases each). V shed 6 bases and J shed 8 bases, with 9 bases lying between them. CDR3 size: 11 residues. The germline gives CDR1 SNHLY, CDR2 FYNNEI. DNA for the CDR3: TGTGCCAGCAGGGGGGTAGCTACGCAGTATTTT. This sequence encodes CASRGVATQYF.